The 16 T cell receptor beta chains below were found in one sample sequenced in a study of blood T cell repertoires in COVID-19. Generated by immunoSEQ multiplex PCR, the TCRdb table keeps only in-frame clones and is missing some. The data hold 350,000 to 450,000 clones, with around nine tenths observed a single time. The sequencing input was PBMCs or T cells enriched from blood (not recorded which). These receptor sequences come from a woman in her 30s who had recovered from COVID-19.

CDR3 region: CASMSDRSSGNTIYF. CDR3 nucleotides: TGTGCCAGTATGTCTGACCGGAGCTCTGGAAACACCATATATTTT. The rearrangement uses TRBV19 and TRBJ1-3, with D unclear. The CDR3 covers 15 residues. Trimming removed 7 bases at V and 0 bases at J, with 13 bases between. Germline values: CDR1 LNHDA, CDR2 SQIVND (reference sequence).

This clone appeared a few times. The V call is TRBV3-1 (or the pseudogene TRBV3-2), the J call TRBJ1-5; D uncertain. CDR1 is LGHDT and CDR2 is YNNKEL in the germline V gene (reference sequence). The ends were cut back, 1 base at V and 3 bases at J, with 4 bases in the middle. This CDR3 is built from 13 residues. This CDR3 reads CASSQGYNQPQHF. In DNA form, the CDR3 reads TGTGCCAGCAGCCAAGGCTACAATCAGCCCCAGCATTTT.

The rearrangement links TRBV2 to TRBJ2-1, with 7 bases lining up with TRBD2. The germline V gene has CDR1 SNHLY and CDR2 FYNNEI. This CDR3 comprises 16 residues. The junction had 16 bases not matched to a gene; V was cut back by 7 bases and J by 7 bases. The CDR3 spells CASIQDAGVEKNEQFF. Written as DNA, the CDR3 is TGTGCCAGCATACAAGATGCGGGAGTGGAGAAAAATGAGCAGTTCTTC.

The J gene is TRBJ1-5, the V gene TRBV2, with no clear D. The CDR3 length is 13 residues. Germline V gene sequence: CDR1 SNHLY, CDR2 FYNNEI. The V end lost 7 bases, the J end lost 4 bases, and 11 bases lay between the germline ends. This chain's CDR3 is CASTGEPNQPQHF. The CDR3 nucleotides read TGTGCCAGCACTGGGGAGCCGAATCAGCCCCAGCATTTT. Complete variable domain (other parts from reference TRBV2 and TRBJ1-5): EPEVTQTPSHQVTQMGQEVILRCVPISNHLYFYWYRQILGQKVEFLVSFYNNEISEKSEIFDDQFSVERPDGSNFTLKIRSTKLEDSAMYFCASTGEPNQPQHFGDGTRLSIL.

This chain uses TRBV4-3 with TRBJ2-2; a weak D match, TRBD2 (6 bases). V was pared by 0 bases and J by 7 bases, with 18 bases between. Germline V gives CDR1 LGHNA, CDR2 YSLEER. This CDR3 contains 17 residues. The DNA of the CDR3 is TGCGCCAGCAGCCAAGAGCCAGGGACTCCGCGCTTCGGGGAGCTGTTTTTT. It yields the protein CASSQEPGTPRFGELFF.

As regards this clone: This same CDR3 is encoded by further DNA sequences in the sample. The chain uses TRBV2 and TRBJ2-1; no definite D call. Trimming took 6 bases from V and 1 from J, leaving 7 bases between them. Germline V gene data show CDR1 as SNHLY and CDR2 as FYNNEI. The CDR3 length is 13 residues. The CDR3 region is CASSGESYNEQFF. CDR3 bases: TGTGCCAGCAGCGGTGAATCCTACAATGAGCAGTTCTTC.

The chain links TRBV27 to TRBJ2-7, with TRBD1 identical over 11 bases. The CDR3 consists of 17 residues. Per germline, CDR1 MNHEY and CDR2 SMNVEV (reference sequence). V lost 3 bases to trimming and J lost 0 bases; unmatched junction nucleotides: 7. As DNA, the CDR3 is TGTGCCAGCAGTTTTGGGGGGACAGGGGGTCACTCCTACGAGCAGTACTTC. Translation gives CASSFGGTGGHSYEQYF.

This chain connects TRBV9 to TRBJ2-3; 8 bases match TRBD1. CDR1 and CDR2 (germline): SGDLS, YYNGEE. The CDR3 has 15 residues. Trimming at V came to 4 bases and at J to 0 bases, leaving 4 bases not matched to a gene. The CDR3 region is CASSWGQVSTDTQYF. CDR3 DNA: TGTGCCAGCAGCTGGGGACAGGTTAGCACAGATACGCAGTATTTT.

The chain employs TRBV11-3 and TRBJ2-3; D perhaps matches TRBD2 (8 bases). The germline V gene has CDR1 SGHNT and CDR2 YENEEA. The CDR3 runs 16 residues. Trimming removed 5 bases from V and 1 base from J, with 16 bases in between. The CDR3 region is CASSHGRGPGTDTQYF. The DNA for the CDR3 is TGTGCCAGCAGCCACGGGAGGGGGCCAGGCACAGATACGCAGTATTTT.

A remark on this clone: One junction end disagrees with the germline gene, perhaps due to a read error. This chain uses TRBV5-6 with TRBJ2-6; D ambiguous. The CDR3 runs 12 residues. The germline CDR1 and CDR2 sequences are SGHDT and YYEEEE. Written as DNA, the CDR3 is TGTGCCAGCAGCTTCGAGGCCAGCGTCCTGACTTTC. Its protein product is CASSFEASVLTF.

The gene calls are TRBV7-8 and TRBJ1-5, with D possibly matching TRBD1 (5 bases). There are 15 residues in the CDR3. Deletions cut 5 bases from V and 1 base from J, with 12 bases between. The germline gives CDR1 SGHVS, CDR2 FQNEAQ. CDR3 region: CASSLTGLSNQPQHF. The CDR3 DNA follows: TGTGCCAGCAGCCTTACGGGACTCAGCAATCAGCCCCAGCATTTT.

V and J are TRBV30 and TRBJ1-2; 8 positions match TRBD1. V was clipped by 2 bases and J by 7 bases; unmatched bases: 9. Germline V gives CDR1 GTSNPN, CDR2 SVGIG (reference sequence). The CDR3 contains 14 residues. The CDR3 loop reads CAWSQLQGVLGYTF. DNA of the CDR3: TGTGCCTGGAGTCAATTACAGGGGGTGCTTGGCTACACCTTC.

The V and J genes are TRBV4-1 and TRBJ2-7, with TRBD2 identical over 12 bases. CDR3 length: 16 residues. The germline CDR1 and CDR2 sequences are MGHRA and YSYEKL. Germline trimming cut 0 bases from V and 2 bases from J; bases unmatched to any gene: 2. The CDR3 DNA sequence: TGCGCCAGCAGCCAAGAAACTAGCGGGAGGCCCTACGAGCAGTACTTC. As protein: CASSQETSGRPYEQYF.

V gene TRBV6-5 combines with J gene TRBJ1-3; 7 bases are a match to TRBD1. Germline lookup yields CDR1 MNHEY and CDR2 SVGAGI. V dropped 1 base and J dropped 2; count of bases not matched to a gene: 2. The CDR3 is 15 residues long. The CDR3 DNA reads TGTGCCAGCAGTTACTTGACAGGGCCTGGAAACACCATATATTTT. Its translation is CASSYLTGPGNTIYF.

This clone was counted many times. The genes are TRBV11-2 and TRBJ2-2; 9 bases fit TRBD2. Germline CDR1 SGHAT, CDR2 FQNNGV. This CDR3 has 14 residues. With 4 bases clipped from V and 6 bases from J, the junction kept 3 bases outside the gene matches. The CDR3 DNA is TGTGCCAGCAGCTATGCTAGCGGGGCCGGGGAGCTGTTTTTT. Translating gives CASSYASGAGELFF.

V is TRBV2 and J is TRBJ2-1; possible D gene TRBD1, 5 bases. The V gene lost 5 bases and the J gene lost 7 bases, with 18 bases spanning the gap. There are 15 residues in the CDR3. Germline assignment: CDR1 SNHLY and CDR2 FYNNEI. The CDR3 region is CASSIQGTGENEQFF. The CDR3 DNA follows: TGTGCCAGCAGTATTCAGGGAACGGGCGAGAATGAGCAGTTCTTC.